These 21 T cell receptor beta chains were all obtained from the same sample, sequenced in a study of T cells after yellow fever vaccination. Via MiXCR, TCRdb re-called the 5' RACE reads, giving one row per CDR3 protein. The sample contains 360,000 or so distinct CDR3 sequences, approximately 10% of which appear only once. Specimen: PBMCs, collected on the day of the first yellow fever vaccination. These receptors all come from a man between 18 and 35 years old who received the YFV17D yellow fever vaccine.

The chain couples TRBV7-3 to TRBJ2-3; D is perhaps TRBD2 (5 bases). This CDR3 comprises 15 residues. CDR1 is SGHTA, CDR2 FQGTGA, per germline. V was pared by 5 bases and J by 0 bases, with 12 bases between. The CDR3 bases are TGTGCCAGCAGCCCTTGGACTGATAGCACAGATACGCAGTATTTT. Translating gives CASSPWTDSTDTQYF. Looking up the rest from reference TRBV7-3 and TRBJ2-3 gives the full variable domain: GAGVSQTPSNKVTEKGKYVELRCDPISGHTALYWYRQSLGQGPEFLIYFQGTGAADDSGLPNDRFFAVRPEGSVSTLKIQRTERGDSAVYLCASSPWTDSTDTQYFGPGTRLTVL.

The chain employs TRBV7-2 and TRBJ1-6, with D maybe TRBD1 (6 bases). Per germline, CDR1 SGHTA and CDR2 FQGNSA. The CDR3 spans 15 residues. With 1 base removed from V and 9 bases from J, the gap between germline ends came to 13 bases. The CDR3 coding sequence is TGTGCCAGCAGCTTAGACAGGGATTCCAGTTCACCCCTCCACTTT. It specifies CASSLDRDSSSPLHF. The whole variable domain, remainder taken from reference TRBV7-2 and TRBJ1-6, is GAGVSQSPSNKVTEKGKDVELRCDPISGHTALYWYRQSLGQGLEFLIYFQGNSAPDKSGLPSDRFSAERTGGSVSTLTIQRTQQEDSAVYLCASSLDRDSSSPLHFGNGTRLTVT.

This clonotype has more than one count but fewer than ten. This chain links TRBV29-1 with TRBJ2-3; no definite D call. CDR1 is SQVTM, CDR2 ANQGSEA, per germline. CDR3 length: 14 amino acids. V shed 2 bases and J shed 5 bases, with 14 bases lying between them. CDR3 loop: CSVESGIYKDTQYF. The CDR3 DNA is TGCAGCGTTGAATCGGGTATCTATAAAGATACGCAGTATTTT.

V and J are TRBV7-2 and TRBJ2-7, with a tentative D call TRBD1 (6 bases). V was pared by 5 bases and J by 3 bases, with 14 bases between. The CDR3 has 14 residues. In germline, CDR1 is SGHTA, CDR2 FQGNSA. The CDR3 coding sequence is TGTGCCAGCAGCAGAGAGGACAGAGTCTACGAGCAGTACTTC. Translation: CASSREDRVYEQYF.

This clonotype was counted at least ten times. The CDR3 loop is CASSSQRGTGNEQFF. CDR3 coding DNA: TGTGCCAGCAGTTCCCAGAGGGGTACGGGCAATGAGCAGTTCTTC. The gene calls are TRBV7-2 and TRBJ2-1, with D perhaps TRBD1 or TRBD2 (5 bases each). Germline CDR1 and CDR2: SGHTA and FQGNSA. Deletions cut 6 bases from V and 6 bases from J, with 18 bases between. The CDR3 extends over 15 amino acids.

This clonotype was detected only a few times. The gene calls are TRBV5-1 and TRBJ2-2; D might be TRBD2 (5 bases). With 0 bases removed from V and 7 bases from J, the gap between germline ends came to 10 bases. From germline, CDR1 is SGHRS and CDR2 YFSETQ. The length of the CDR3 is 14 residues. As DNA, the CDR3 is TGCGCCAGCAGCTTGGTTTCCGCGGGCGGGGAGCTGTTTTTT. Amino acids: CASSLVSAGGELFF.

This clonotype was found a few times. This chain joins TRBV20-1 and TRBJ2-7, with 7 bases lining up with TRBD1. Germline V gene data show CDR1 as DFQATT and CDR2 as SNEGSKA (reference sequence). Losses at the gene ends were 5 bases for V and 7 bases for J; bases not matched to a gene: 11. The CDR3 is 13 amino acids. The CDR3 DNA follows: TGCAGTGCTCGTAACAGGGGATCGGGAGAGCAGTACGTC. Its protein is CSARNRGSGEQYV.

This CDR3 reads CASSYMGISGNTIYF. Here the CDR3 DNA reads TGTGCCAGCAGTTACATGGGAATTTCTGGAAACACCATATATTTT. This sequence joins TRBV6-5 and TRBJ1-3; D gene uncertain. In germline, CDR1 is MNHEY, CDR2 SVGAGI. The V end was cut by 2 bases, the J end by 1 base, with 9 bases between. This CDR3 contains 15 residues.

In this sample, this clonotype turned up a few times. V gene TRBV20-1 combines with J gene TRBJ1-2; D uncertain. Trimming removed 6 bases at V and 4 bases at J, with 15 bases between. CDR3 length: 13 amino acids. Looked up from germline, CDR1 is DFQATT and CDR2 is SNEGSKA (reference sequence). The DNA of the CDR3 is TGCAGTGCCGCCGATCCCTGGAGCTATGGCTACACCTTC. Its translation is CSAADPWSYGYTF.

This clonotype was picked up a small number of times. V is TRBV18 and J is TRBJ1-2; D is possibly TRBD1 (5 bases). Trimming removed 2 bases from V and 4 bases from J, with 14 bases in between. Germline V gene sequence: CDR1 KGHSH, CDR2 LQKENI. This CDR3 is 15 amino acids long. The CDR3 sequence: CASSPSAGPSYGYTF. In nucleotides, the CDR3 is TGTGCCAGCTCACCATCAGCAGGGCCCAGCTATGGCTACACCTTC.

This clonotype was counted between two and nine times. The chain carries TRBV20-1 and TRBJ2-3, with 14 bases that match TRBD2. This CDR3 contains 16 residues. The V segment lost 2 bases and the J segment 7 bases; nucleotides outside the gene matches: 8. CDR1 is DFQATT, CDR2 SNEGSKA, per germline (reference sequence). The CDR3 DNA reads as TGCAGTGCTAGAAGGCTCGGGACTAGCGGGGGTAATACGCAGTATTTT. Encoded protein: CSARRLGTSGGNTQYF.

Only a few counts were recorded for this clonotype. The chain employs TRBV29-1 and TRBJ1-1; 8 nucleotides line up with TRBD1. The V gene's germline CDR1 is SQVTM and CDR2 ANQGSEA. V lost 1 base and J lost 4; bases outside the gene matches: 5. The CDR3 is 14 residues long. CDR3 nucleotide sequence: TGCAGCGTTGAAGGGACAGGGTGGAGCACTGAAGCTTTCTTT. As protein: CSVEGTGWSTEAFF. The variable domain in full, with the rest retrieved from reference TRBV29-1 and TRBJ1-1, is SAVISQKPSRDICQRGTSLTIQCQVDSQVTMMFWYRQQPGQSLTLIATANQGSEATYESGFVIDKFPISRPNLTFSTLTVSNMSPEDSSIYLCSVEGTGWSTEAFFGQGTRLTVV.

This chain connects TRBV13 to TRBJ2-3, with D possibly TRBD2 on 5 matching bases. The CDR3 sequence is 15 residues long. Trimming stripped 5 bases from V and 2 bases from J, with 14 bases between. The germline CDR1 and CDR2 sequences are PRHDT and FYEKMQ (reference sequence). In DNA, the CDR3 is TGTGCCAGCAGCCAGACGAGCGGACTCACAGATACGCAGTATTTT. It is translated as CASSQTSGLTDTQYF. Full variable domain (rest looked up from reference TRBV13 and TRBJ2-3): AAGVIQSPRHLIKEKRETATLKCYPIPRHDTVYWYQQGPGQDPQFLISFYEKMQSDKGSIPDRFSAQQFSDYHSELNMSSLELGDSALYFCASSQTSGLTDTQYFGPGTRLTVL.

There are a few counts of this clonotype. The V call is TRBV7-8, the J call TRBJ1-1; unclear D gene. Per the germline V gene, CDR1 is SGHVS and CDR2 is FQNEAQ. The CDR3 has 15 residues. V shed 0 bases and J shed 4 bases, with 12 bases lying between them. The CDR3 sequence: CASSLAETRGTEAFF. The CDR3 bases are TGTGCCAGCAGCTTAGCGGAGACCAGAGGCACTGAAGCTTTCTTT.

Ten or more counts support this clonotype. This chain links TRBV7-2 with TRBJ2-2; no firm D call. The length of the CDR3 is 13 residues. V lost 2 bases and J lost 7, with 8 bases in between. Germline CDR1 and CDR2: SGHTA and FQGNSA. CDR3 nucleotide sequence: TGTGCCAGCAGCTTATTACCGGGCGGGGAGCTGTTTTTT. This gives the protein CASSLLPGGELFF.

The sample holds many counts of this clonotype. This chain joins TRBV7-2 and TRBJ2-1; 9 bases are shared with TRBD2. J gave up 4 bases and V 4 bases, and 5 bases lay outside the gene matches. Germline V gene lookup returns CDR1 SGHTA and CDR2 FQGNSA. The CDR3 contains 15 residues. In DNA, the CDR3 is TGTGCCAGCAGCTCTAGCGGGACCCGATACAATGAGCAGTTCTTC. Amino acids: CASSSSGTRYNEQFF.

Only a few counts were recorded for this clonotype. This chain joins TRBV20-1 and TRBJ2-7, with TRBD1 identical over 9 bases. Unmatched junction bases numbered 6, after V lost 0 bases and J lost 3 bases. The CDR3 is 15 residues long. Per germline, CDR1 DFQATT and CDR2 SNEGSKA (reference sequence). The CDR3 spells CSARDRTGGIYEQYV. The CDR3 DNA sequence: TGCAGTGCTAGAGATCGAACAGGGGGCATCTACGAGCAGTACGTC.

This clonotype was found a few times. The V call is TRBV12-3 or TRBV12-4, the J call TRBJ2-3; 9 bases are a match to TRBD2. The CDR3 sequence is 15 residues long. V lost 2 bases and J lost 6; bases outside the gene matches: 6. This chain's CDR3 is CASSLRRGGRDTQYF. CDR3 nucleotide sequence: TGTGCCAGCAGTTTAAGGCGGGGGGGCCGTGATACGCAGTATTTT.

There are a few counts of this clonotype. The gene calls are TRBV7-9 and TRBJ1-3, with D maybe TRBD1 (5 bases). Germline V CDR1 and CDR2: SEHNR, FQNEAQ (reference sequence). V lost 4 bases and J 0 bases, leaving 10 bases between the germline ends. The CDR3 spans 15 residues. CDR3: CASSSGIYSGNTIYF. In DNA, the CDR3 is TGTGCCAGCAGCTCAGGGATTTACTCTGGAAACACCATATATTTT.

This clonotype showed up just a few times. In nucleotides, the CDR3 is TGTGCCAGCAACGGGCCTTATAATTCACCCCTCCACTTT. It specifies CASNGPYNSPLHF. The chain joins TRBV6-6 to TRBJ1-6, with D unresolved. CDR1 MNHNY and CDR2 SVGAGI come from the germline V gene (reference sequence). This CDR3 comprises 13 residues. V was clipped by 7 bases and J by 4 bases, with 8 bases between them.

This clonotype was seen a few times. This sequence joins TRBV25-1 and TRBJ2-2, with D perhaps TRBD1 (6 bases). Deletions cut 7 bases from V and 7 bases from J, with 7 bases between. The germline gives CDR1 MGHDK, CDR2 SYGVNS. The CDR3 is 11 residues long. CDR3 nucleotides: TGTGCCAGCACCAGGGGCGGGGAGCTGTTTTTT. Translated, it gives CASTRGGELFF.